One and the same sample provided the 17 T cell receptor beta chains below, sequenced in a study of blood T cells in healthy people across ages. A J-beta primer mix and a sample-barcoded 5' primer were used in a second PCR of roughly 7 to 12 cycles. TCRdb fed the 5' RACE reads into MiXCR, producing one record per CDR3 protein. The data show some 920,000 distinct CDR3 sequences, 51% seen once. The sequenced sample consisted of blood. Receptor source: a woman aged 55-75 years in good health.

This clonotype was detected ten times or more. The chain joins TRBV4-1 to TRBJ2-5, with D possibly being TRBD1 (6 bases). V was cut by 1 base and J by 4 bases, with 10 bases left in between. The CDR3 has 14 residues. Per the germline V gene, CDR1 is MGHRA and CDR2 is YSYEKL. Here the CDR3 reads CASSQVQGRETQYF. The CDR3 bases are TGCGCCAGCAGCCAAGTTCAGGGGCGAGAGACCCAGTACTTC.

Only a few counts were recorded for this clonotype. V usage is TRBV6-5 and J usage is TRBJ2-7; perhaps TRBD2 as D (7 bases). The CDR3 has 16 residues. The V and J ends lost 2 bases and 3 bases respectively, with 17 bases between them. Germline loops: CDR1 MNHEY, CDR2 SVGAGI. The CDR3 DNA reads TGTGCCAGCAGTTACGACCCCTGGAGGGGGGGCTACGAGCAGTACTTC. Protein: CASSYDPWRGGYEQYF.

The V gene is TRBV7-2, the J gene TRBJ2-7; the match to TRBD1 covers 10 bases. V was pared by 2 bases and J by 2 bases, with 3 bases of the junction left unmatched. CDR3 length equals 15 residues. Germline assignment: CDR1 SGHTA and CDR2 FQGNSA. CDR3 residues: CASSLMTGGPYEQYF. The CDR3 DNA reads as TGTGCCAGCAGCTTAATGACAGGGGGCCCCTACGAGCAGTACTTC.

This clonotype was detected only a few times. The chain has TRBV3-1 and TRBJ2-1, with D tentatively TRBD2 (5 bases). Between the trimmed V and J ends, which lost 8 bases and 2 bases, there was a span of 13 bases. CDR1 LGHDT and CDR2 YNNKEL come from the germline V gene (reference sequence). The CDR3 spans 14 residues. CDR3 DNA: TGTGCCAGCGGCAAAGGGAGCACCTACAATGAGCAGTTCTTC. Protein: CASGKGSTYNEQFF.

There are many counts of this clonotype. The J gene is TRBJ1-6, the V gene TRBV12-3 or TRBV12-4; the D gene is possibly TRBD1 (6 bases). CDR3 length: 17 amino acids. V lost 7 bases and J lost 5, with 21 bases in between. CDR3 coding DNA: TGTGCCAGCAACATTAGGGGAGGGGGAGAGAATAATTCACCCCTCCACTTT. Translation gives CASNIRGGGENNSPLHF.

The V gene is TRBV15, the J gene TRBJ2-7; a weak D match, TRBD2 (5 bases). V was trimmed by 0 bases and J by 3 bases, leaving 12 bases between them. This CDR3 spans 15 amino acids. Germline V gene data show CDR1 as LNHNV and CDR2 as YYDKDF (reference sequence). The CDR3 spells CATSRDHGNDYEQYF. CDR3 nucleotide sequence: TGTGCCACCAGCAGAGATCACGGGAATGACTACGAGCAGTACTTC.

The V call is TRBV7-8, the J call TRBJ2-7; D is possibly TRBD2 (5 bases). Trimming removed 3 bases from V and 1 base from J, with 13 bases in between. Germline V gene data show CDR1 as SGHVS and CDR2 as FQNEAQ. This CDR3 comprises 15 residues. The CDR3 DNA follows: TGTGCCAGCAGCTTTAGGGAAACTAGTTCCTACGAGCAGTACTTC. This codes for CASSFRETSSYEQYF.

CDR3 in DNA: TGTGCCAGCAGGTCGGGCGGGAGCAACGAGCAGTACTTC. Protein sequence: CASRSGGSNEQYF. This rearrangement joins TRBV28 to TRBJ2-7, with 7 bases lining up with TRBD2. V lost 6 bases, J lost 5 bases, and 7 bases stayed unmatched. The CDR3 is made up of 13 amino acids. Germline assignment: CDR1 MDHEN and CDR2 SYDVKM.

CDR3 amino acids: CASSLAGGDYNEQFF. CDR3 nucleotides: TGTGCCAGCAGCTTAGCTGGGGGAGACTACAATGAGCAGTTCTTC. V usage is TRBV7-9 and J usage is TRBJ2-1, with D perhaps matching TRBD1 or TRBD2 (5 bases each). The germline V gene encodes CDR1 SEHNR and CDR2 FQNEAQ (reference sequence). Trimming pared 0 bases from V and 3 bases from J, leaving 9 bases between. The CDR3 runs 15 residues.

The table lists this clonotype with a few counts. This chain links TRBV29-1 with TRBJ2-5, with 10 positions matching TRBD1. CDR1 is SQVTM, CDR2 ANQGSEA, per germline. J was trimmed by 4 bases and V by 7 bases; bases with no gene match: 9. The CDR3 extends over 14 amino acids. In DNA form, the CDR3 reads TGCAGCGCTCCGGGACAGGGGATTCGAGAGACCCAGTACTTC. This gives the protein CSAPGQGIRETQYF.

The chain recombines TRBV28 with TRBJ1-4; a possible D gene is TRBD1 (6 bases). This CDR3 has 11 residues. Per the germline V gene, CDR1 is MDHEN and CDR2 is SYDVKM. Trimming shortened V by 8 bases and J by 10 bases, and 11 bases separated the two germline ends. In DNA form, the CDR3 reads TGTGCCAGCGGTTACAGGGTAAAACTGTTTTTT. Protein sequence: CASGYRVKLFF.

CDR3 DNA: TGCAGTGCTAGATGGGGGATTGGGGATACGCAGTATTTT. It codes for CSARWGIGDTQYF. V usage is TRBV20-1 and J usage is TRBJ2-3; D may be TRBD1 or TRBD2 (5 bases each). CDR1 and CDR2 from the germline V gene are DFQATT and SNEGSKA (reference sequence). This CDR3 region has 13 residues. Trimming removed 2 bases at V and 6 bases at J, with 12 bases between.

The chain employs TRBV7-9 and TRBJ1-1; D is possibly TRBD1 (5 bases). Germline V gene data show CDR1 as SEHNR and CDR2 as FQNEAQ (reference sequence). The CDR3 sequence is 16 residues long. Trimming left V 1 base short and J 3 bases short, with 15 bases between. As DNA, the CDR3 is TGTGCCAGCAGCTTAGTCGCTTGGACACCTTACACTGAAGCTTTCTTT. This codes for CASSLVAWTPYTEAFF.

The rearrangement links TRBV6-5 to TRBJ1-1; D might be TRBD1 (6 bases). The CDR3 is 17 residues long. Germline values: CDR1 MNHEY, CDR2 SVGAGI. The V end was cut by 2 bases, the J end by 3 bases, with 19 bases between. CDR3 sequence reads: CASSYLTGLGTHTEAFF. The CDR3 coding sequence is TGTGCCAGCAGTTACCTGACAGGACTCGGGACCCACACTGAAGCTTTCTTT.

The V gene is TRBV6-1, the J gene TRBJ1-4; TRBD1 might be the D (5 bases). In germline, CDR1 is MNHNS, CDR2 SASEGT. The CDR3 sequence is 14 residues long. Trimming took 5 bases from V and 6 from J, leaving 13 bases between them. CDR3 residues: CASSPRGTDEKLFF. CDR3 coding DNA: TGTGCCAGCAGTCCTCGGGGGACGGATGAAAAACTGTTTTTT.

This clonotype has only a few counts. The chain joins TRBV24-1 to TRBJ2-5; 8 positions agree with TRBD1. The V and J ends lost 4 bases and 11 bases, in that order; junction bases with no gene match: 8. The CDR3 has 13 residues. The germline V gene has CDR1 KGHDR and CDR2 SFDVKD. CDR3 amino acids: CATSEPQTGEQYF. The CDR3 nucleotides read TGTGCCACCAGTGAGCCGCAGACAGGGGAGCAGTACTTC.

A few counts support this clonotype. This chain uses TRBV27 with TRBJ2-1; maybe TRBD1 (6 bases). V was trimmed by 6 bases and J by 6 bases, leaving 15 bases between them. From germline, CDR1 is MNHEY and CDR2 SMNVEV (reference sequence). The CDR3 has 14 amino acids. The CDR3 DNA is TGTGCCAGCAGCCGAACCGGGACACTCAATGAGCAGTTCTTC. Its protein product is CASSRTGTLNEQFF.